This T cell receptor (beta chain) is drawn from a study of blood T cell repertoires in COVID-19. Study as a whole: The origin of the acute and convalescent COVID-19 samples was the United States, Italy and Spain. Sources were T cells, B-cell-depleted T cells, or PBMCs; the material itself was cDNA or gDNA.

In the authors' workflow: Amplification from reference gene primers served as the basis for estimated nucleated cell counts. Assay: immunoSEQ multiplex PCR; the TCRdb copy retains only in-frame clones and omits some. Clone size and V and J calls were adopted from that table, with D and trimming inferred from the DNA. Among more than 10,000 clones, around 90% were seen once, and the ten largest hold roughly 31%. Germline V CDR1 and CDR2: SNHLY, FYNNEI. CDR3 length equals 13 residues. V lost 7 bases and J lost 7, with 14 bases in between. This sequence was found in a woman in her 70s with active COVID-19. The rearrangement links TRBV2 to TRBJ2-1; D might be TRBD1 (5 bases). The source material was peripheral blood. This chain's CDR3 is CASTRQGRNEQFF. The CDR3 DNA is TGTGCCAGCACCAGGCAGGGTCGTAATGAGCAGTTCTTC.